Below, one T cell receptor (beta chain) is given with its context. Its specificity is unknown. The data were obtained in a study of T cell repertoires in cytomegalovirus infection. Study results and caveats: Predominance within the ex vivo response was attributable to HLA-C-restricted CMV-specific TCR beta clonotypes.

The V end lost 1 base, the J end lost 1 base, and 12 bases lay between the germline ends. Germline CDR1 and CDR2: MGHRA and YSYEKL. CDR3 length: 16 amino acids. TCRdb reprocessed the reads via MiXCR and lists one record per CDR3 protein. The sample holds 700,000 to 900,000 distinct CDR3 sequences; just under 30% are singletons and the top ten take around 14%. This specimen was cultured CD8+ T cells from PBMCs, taken from culture after CMV antigen stimulation. This receptor was taken from a human donor in good health (CMV status not recorded). Some clones in this sample may be carry-over from other donors' samples. The chain is built from TRBV4-1 and TRBJ2-3; perhaps TRBD1 as D (7 bases). The CDR3 sequence: CASSQVQGGGTDTQYF. CDR3 sequence (DNA): TGCGCCAGCAGCCAAGTCCAGGGGGGAGGCACAGATACGCAGTATTTT.